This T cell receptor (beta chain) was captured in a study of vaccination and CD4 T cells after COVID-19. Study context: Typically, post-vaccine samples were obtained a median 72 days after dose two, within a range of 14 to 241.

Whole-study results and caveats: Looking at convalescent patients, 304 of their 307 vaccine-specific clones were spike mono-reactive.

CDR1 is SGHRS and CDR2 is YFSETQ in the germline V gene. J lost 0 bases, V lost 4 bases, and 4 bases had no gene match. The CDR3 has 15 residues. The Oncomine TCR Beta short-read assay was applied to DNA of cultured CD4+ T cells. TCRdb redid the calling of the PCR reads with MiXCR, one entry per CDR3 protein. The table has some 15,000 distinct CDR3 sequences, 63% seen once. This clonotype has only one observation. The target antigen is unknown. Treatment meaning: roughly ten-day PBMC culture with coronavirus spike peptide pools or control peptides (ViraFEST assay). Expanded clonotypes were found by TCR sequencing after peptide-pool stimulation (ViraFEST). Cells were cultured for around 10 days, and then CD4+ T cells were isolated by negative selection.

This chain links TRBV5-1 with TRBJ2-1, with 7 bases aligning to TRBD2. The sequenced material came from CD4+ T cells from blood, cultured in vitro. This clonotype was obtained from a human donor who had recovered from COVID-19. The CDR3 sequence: CASSPAGSSYNEQFF. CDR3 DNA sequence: TGCGCCAGCAGCCCAGCGGGGAGCTCCTACAATGAGCAGTTCTTC.